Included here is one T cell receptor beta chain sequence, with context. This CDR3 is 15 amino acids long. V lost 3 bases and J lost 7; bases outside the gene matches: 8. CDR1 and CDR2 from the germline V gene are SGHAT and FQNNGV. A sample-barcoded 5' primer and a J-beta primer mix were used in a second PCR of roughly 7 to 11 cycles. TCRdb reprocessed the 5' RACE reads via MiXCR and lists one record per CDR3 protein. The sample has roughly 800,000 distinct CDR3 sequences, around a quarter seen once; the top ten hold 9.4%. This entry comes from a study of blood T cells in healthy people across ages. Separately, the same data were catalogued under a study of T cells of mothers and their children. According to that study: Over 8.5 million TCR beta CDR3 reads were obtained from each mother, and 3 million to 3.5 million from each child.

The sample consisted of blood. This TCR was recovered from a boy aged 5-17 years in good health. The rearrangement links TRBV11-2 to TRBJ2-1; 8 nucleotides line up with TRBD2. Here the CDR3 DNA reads TGTGCCAGCAGCTTTAACGGGGGGGCCGGGAATGAGCAGTTCTTC. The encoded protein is CASSFNGGAGNEQFF.